One sample yielded the 21 T cell receptor beta chains listed below, sequenced in a study of CD8+ T cells in alopecia areata. Sorting of pooled cutaneous lymph node cells used CD4, CD8alpha, NKG2D, NKG2ACE and other markers. RNA was extracted and reverse transcribed into cDNA as the sequencing template. TCRdb's table, derived via immunoSEQ multiplex PCR, lists solely in-frame clones and lacks some. The sample holds about 270,000 clones, and no clone turns up only once. The sample comprised CD4+ T cells sorted from a lymph node. These receptors were taken from a C3H/HeJ mouse with alopecia areata. The MHC haplotype of the strain is H2-k.

This clone was observed a few times. Mouse germline and gene names are used. The read ends 4 residues shy of where the CDR3 ends; the end is completed using the germline J gene. The chain joins TRBV5 to TRBJ2-1; 7 bases fit TRBD2. The CDR3 consists of 15 residues. The V segment lost 2 bases and the J segment 2 bases; nucleotides outside the gene matches: 3. Germline-derived CDR1 and CDR2 are LGHNA and YNLKQL (reference sequence). The sequenced part of the CDR3 DNA is TGTGCCAGCAGCCAAAGACTGGGTCACTATGCT. Amino acids: CASSQRLGHYA. In full, the CDR3 reads CASSQRLGHYAEQFF.

To note about this clone: Mouse names are used for the genes. Coverage ceases 4 residues before the CDR3 finishes, and the germline J gene fills in the end. This chain connects TRBV13-2 to TRBJ2-5, with D maybe TRBD1 (6 bases). The CDR3 spans 13 residues. V lost 4 bases and J 2 bases, leaving 8 bases between the germline ends. In germline, CDR1 is NNHNN, CDR2 SYGAGS (reference sequence). The CDR3 spells CASGRDTQDTQYF. The part of the CDR3 DNA that was read is TGTGCCAGCGGTCGGGACACCCAAGAC.

This clone has a handful of counts. The gene names here belong to mouse. Read data end 4 residues before the CDR3 end; the end is taken from the germline J gene. The V and J genes are TRBV29 and TRBJ2-7; tentatively, D is TRBD1 (6 bases). The germline V gene has CDR1 MSHET and CDR2 SYDVDS. The CDR3 runs 12 residues. This chain's CDR3 is CASKTQGYEQYF. Partial CDR3 DNA: TGTGCTAGCAAAACACAGGGTTAT.

There are a few counts of this clone. Gene names and germline refer to mouse. The read stops 4 residues short of the end of the CDR3; the missing end is completed from the germline J gene. This sample also contains other DNA sequences that code for the same CDR3. This sequence joins TRBV13-1 and TRBJ2-1; TRBD2 might be the D (5 bases). The germline gives CDR1 NSHNY, CDR2 SYGAGN. There are 14 residues in the CDR3. V lost 2 bases, J lost 0 bases, and 6 bases lay in between. CDR3 amino acids: CASSETDNYAEQFF. Incomplete CDR3 DNA: TGTGCCAGCAGTGAGACTGATAACTATGCT.

This clone was counted only a few times. Mouse names are used for the genes. The sequence runs out 4 residues before the end of the CDR3; the remainder is reconstructed from the germline J gene. The chain recombines TRBV13-2 with TRBJ1-2; TRBD1 might be the D (6 bases). From germline, CDR1 is NNHNN and CDR2 SYGAGS (reference sequence). V lost 3 bases and J lost 0, with 9 bases in between. The CDR3 extends over 14 amino acids. The sequenced part of the CDR3 DNA is TGTGCCAGCGGTGCGGGACATACAAACTCC. Translating gives CASGAGHTNS. The complete CDR3 protein is CASGAGHTNSDYTF.

As to this clone: Gene names and germline match the mouse. The read ends 4 residues before the CDR3 terminus; that terminus is restored from the germline J gene. V is TRBV17 and J is TRBJ2-1; TRBD2 matches at 10 bases. Germline CDR1 reads MNHDT; CDR2 reads YYDKIL. This CDR3 region has 16 residues. V lost 3 bases to trimming and J lost 1 base; unmatched junction nucleotides: 3. The sequenced part of the CDR3 DNA is TGTGCTAGCAGTAGGCGGACTGGGGGCAACTATGCT. Translation gives CASSRRTGGNYA. The whole CDR3 is CASSRRTGGNYAEQFF.

A few counts support this clone. Gene and germline names: mouse. The DNA ends 4 residues before the CDR3 does, and the rest of the CDR3 is filled in from the germline J gene. V gene TRBV5 combines with J gene TRBJ2-1, with 9 bases identical to TRBD2. CDR3 length equals 15 residues. The germline gives CDR1 LGHNA, CDR2 YNLKQL (reference sequence). Trimming cost V 1 base and J 5 bases; bases outside gene matches: 3. The CDR3: CASSQVGGADAEQFF. Partial CDR3 DNA: TGTGCCAGCAGCCAAGTTGGGGGGGCAGATGCT.

This clone was seen only a few times. The genes are named according to mouse. The read is 4 residues too short to cover the CDR3 end, so that end is filled in from the germline J gene. The V and J genes are TRBV13-1 and TRBJ1-1, with a possible D match to TRBD1 (5 bases). This CDR3 contains 12 residues. Germline CDR1 NSHNY, CDR2 SYGAGN. CDR3 sequence: CASSGDDREVFF. The sequenced part of the CDR3 DNA is TGTGCCAGCAGTGGCGACGACAGA.

Remarks on this clone: Genes and germline come from the mouse. The missing CDR3 end, 4 residues past where the read stops, is filled in from the germline J gene. The chain links TRBV19 to TRBJ1-2; no definite D call. The CDR3 covers 12 residues. Germline lookup yields CDR1 FNHDT and CDR2 SITEND (reference sequence). The ends were cut back, 2 bases at V and 0 bases at J, with 2 bases in the middle. The part of the CDR3 DNA that was read is TGTGCCAGCAGTATGTCAAACTCC. It encodes CASSMSNS. The whole CDR3 sequence reads CASSMSNSDYTF.

As concerns this clone: Gene labels here are mouse ones. The read terminates 4 residues before the CDR3 end, so the remaining end is supplied by the germline J gene. This CDR3 is also generated by other DNA sequences in the sample. The gene calls are TRBV31 and TRBJ2-3; 9 nucleotides line up with TRBD2. CDR1 GKSSPN and CDR2 SITVG come from the germline V gene. The CDR3 runs 14 residues. The V segment lost 0 bases and the J segment 4 bases; nucleotides outside the gene matches: 2. The CDR3 bases that were read are TGTGCCTGGAGTCTCTGGGGGGGAACAGAA. This translates into CAWSLWGGTE. The whole CDR3 reads CAWSLWGGTETLYF.

The sample holds a few counts of this clone. All gene names here are mouse names. The CDR3 end lies 4 residues beyond the end of the read and is filled in from the germline J gene. Other DNA sequences in this specimen translate into the identical CDR3. The V gene is TRBV5, the J gene TRBJ2-4; TRBD2 might be the D (6 bases). The germline V gene has CDR1 LGHNA and CDR2 YNLKQL (reference sequence). This CDR3 is 15 amino acids long. V gave up 1 base and J gave up 0 bases, with 8 bases separating them. Incomplete CDR3 DNA: TGTGCCAGCAGCCAAGTTGGGGGTAGTCAAAAC. It yields the protein CASSQVGGSQN. The CDR3 in its entirety is CASSQVGGSQNTLYF.

As concerns this clone: Genes and germline are mouse. The DNA ends 4 residues before the CDR3 does, and the rest of the CDR3 is filled in from the germline J gene. The chain joins TRBV1 to TRBJ2-1, with 8 bases identical to TRBD2. Germline values: CDR1 NSQYPW, CDR2 LRSPGD (reference sequence). The CDR3 sequence is 16 residues long. With 0 bases clipped from V and 3 bases from J, the junction kept 4 bases outside the gene matches. CDR3 DNA (partial): TGCACCTGCAGTGCAGATCCGGGGGGGCGCTATGCT. It is translated as CTCSADPGGRYA. The CDR3 in full is CTCSADPGGRYAEQFF.

Points on this clone: The gene symbols are mouse symbols. The observed sequence ends 4 residues before the CDR3 terminus, with the missing tail filled in from the germline J gene. The V gene is TRBV13-1, the J gene TRBJ2-5; the D gene is possibly TRBD1 (6 bases). V was cut by 0 bases and J by 1 base, with 9 bases left in between. The CDR3 covers 15 residues. From germline, CDR1 is NSHNY and CDR2 SYGAGN. CDR3 residues: CASSDASGDQDTQYF. The sequenced CDR3 bases are TGTGCCAGCAGTGATGCTTCAGGGGACCAAGAC.

Notes on this clone: Germline and genes here are mouse. The read halts 4 residues ahead of the CDR3 end, with the missing end drawn from the germline J gene. This sequence joins TRBV13-3 and TRBJ2-7; the match to TRBD1 covers 9 bases. CDR1 and CDR2 from the germline V gene are NNHDY and SYVADS. Trimming at V came to 5 bases and at J to 0 bases, leaving 6 bases not matched to a gene. This CDR3 contains 15 residues. Incomplete CDR3 DNA: TGTGCCAGCAGCCCCCCGGGACAGGGCTCCTAT. This sequence encodes CASSPPGQGSY. The whole CDR3 protein is CASSPPGQGSYEQYF.

This clone was counted many times. The genes and germline here are from mouse. The CDR3 is cut off 4 residues early in the read; its end comes from the germline J gene. Other DNA sequences of this sample code for an identical CDR3. The chain employs TRBV1 and TRBJ1-2; D might be TRBD1 (5 bases). Germline assignment: CDR1 NSQYPW and CDR2 LRSPGD (reference sequence). Trimming removed 0 bases from V and 1 base from J, with 9 bases in between. The CDR3 covers 15 residues. The CDR3 DNA, read in part, is TGCACCTGCAGTGCAGATGGGGGGGGAAACTCC. This gives the protein CTCSADGGGNS. The complete CDR3 sequence is CTCSADGGGNSDYTF.

Many counts were recorded for this clone. Any gene name here is a mouse gene name. The DNA ends 4 residues before the CDR3 does, and the rest of the CDR3 is filled in from the germline J gene. Different DNA sequences within this sample yield the same CDR3. This chain links TRBV1 with TRBJ2-7; D remains unclear. The V end was cut by 3 bases, the J end by 3 bases, with 3 bases between. The CDR3 totals 11 residues. Germline V lookup: CDR1 NSQYPW, CDR2 LRSPGD (reference sequence). The sequenced part of the CDR3 DNA is TGCACCTGCAGTGCTCTCTAT. This gives the protein CTCSALY. The complete CDR3 reads CTCSALYEQYF.

A few counts support this clone. Gene names and germline refer to mouse. Read sequence stops 4 residues before the CDR3 end, and the germline J gene provides the missing end. This chain links TRBV13-1 with TRBJ2-7; weak D call: TRBD1 (6 bases). The CDR3 runs 13 residues. Germline V lookup: CDR1 NSHNY, CDR2 SYGAGN. The V end lost 5 bases, the J end lost 0 bases, and 9 bases lay between the germline ends. The CDR3 loop is CASRGGGSYEQYF. The sequenced CDR3 bases are TGTGCCAGCAGGGGAGGGGGCTCCTAT.

Remarks on this clone: All gene names here are mouse names. The read stops 4 residues short of the end of the CDR3; the missing end is completed from the germline J gene. The chain employs TRBV13-1 and TRBJ2-2; 7 positions agree with TRBD1. This CDR3 has 15 residues. CDR1 is NSHNY and CDR2 is SYGAGN in the germline V gene. The J segment lost 3 bases and the V segment lost 2 bases, leaving 4 bases of the junction unmatched. This CDR3 reads CASSEEGTDTGQLYF. The sequenced CDR3 bases are TGTGCCAGCAGTGAAGAGGGGACAGACACCGGG.

With regard to this clone: The genes and germline here are from mouse. The read terminates 3 residues before the CDR3 end, so the remaining end is supplied by the germline J gene. The rearrangement links TRBV13-3 to TRBJ1-6; 7 bases map to TRBD1. TRBJ1-6 falls under the ORF class, with uncertain function. This CDR3 is built from 14 residues. J lost 5 bases, V lost 3 bases, and 2 bases had no gene match. Per germline, CDR1 NNHDY and CDR2 SYVADS. The CDR3 spells CASSVGTDNSPLYF. The covered CDR3 bases are TGTGCCAGCAGTGTCGGGACAGATAATTCGCCC.

A remark on this clone: The genes and germline here are from mouse. The read ends 4 residues early relative to the CDR3; the germline J gene fills the gap. The gene calls are TRBV13-1 and TRBJ1-1, with D uncertain. V shed 0 bases and J shed 4 bases, with 10 bases lying between them. Germline V CDR1 and CDR2: NSHNY, SYGAGN. The CDR3 spans 14 residues. The CDR3 region is CASSDAGLSTEVFF. Incomplete CDR3 DNA: TGTGCCAGCAGTGATGCAGGACTGAGCACA.

For this clone: The germline and genes are mouse ones. The read terminates 4 residues before the CDR3 end, so the remaining end is supplied by the germline J gene. The chain has TRBV1 and TRBJ2-3; 12 bases are shared with TRBD2. Germline loops: CDR1 NSQYPW, CDR2 LRSPGD (reference sequence). Unmatched junction bases numbered 3, after V lost 5 bases and J lost 3 bases. The CDR3 totals 15 residues. CDR3 DNA, as far as it was read: TGCACCTGCAGTCCGACTGGGGGGGCCGCAGAA. Its protein product is CTCSPTGGAAE. The CDR3, in full, reads CTCSPTGGAAETLYF.